The 8 T cell receptor beta chains reported below all come from one sample, sequenced in a study of T cells expressing NK-cell markers. No DNA is given; TCRdb re-called the 5' RACE reads and lists each CDR3 protein once. The listing records about 260,000 distinct CDR3 sequences. The source material was blood T cells: a sorted CD56 or NKG2C T cell subset, CD4+ or CD8+ T cells, or bulk PBMC T cells (not recorded which). These receptors were obtained from a man between 18 and 35 years old in good health.

The chain is built from TRBV20-1 and TRBJ1-5. There are 16 residues in the CDR3. Germline V gene sequence: CDR1 DFQATT, CDR2 SNEGSKA (reference sequence). CDR3 in amino acids: CSARGGAFSGSQPQHF.

The rearrangement links TRBV4-3 to TRBJ2-5; TCRdb gives TRBD2 as the D gene, but with no DNA this cannot be confirmed. Germline V lookup: CDR1 LGHNA, CDR2 YSLEER. The CDR3 is 17 residues long. The CDR3 sequence is CASSRSAGGYDGETQYF.

The chain's CDR3 is CASSAPTSGSTDTQYF. The V and J genes are TRBV6-1 and TRBJ2-3; the D call of TRBD2 rests on TCRdb alone, since no DNA is present to check it. The germline V gene encodes CDR1 MNHNS and CDR2 SASEGT. This CDR3 spans 16 amino acids.

J is TRBJ2-1 and V is TRBV5-1; TCRdb reports TRBD2, a call that lacks DNA to check it against. The V gene's germline CDR1 is SGHRS and CDR2 YFSETQ. The CDR3 is 16 amino acids. Here the CDR3 reads CASSLEVTSGIREQFF.

The rearrangement uses TRBV27 and TRBJ1-1. Germline V gene data show CDR1 as MNHEY and CDR2 as SMNVEV (reference sequence). There are 13 residues in the CDR3. The CDR3: CASSFRFGTEAFF.

The rearrangement uses TRBV5-4 and TRBJ2-3. This CDR3 region has 13 residues. The germline V gene has CDR1 SGHNT and CDR2 YYREEE (reference sequence). The CDR3 loop is CASRDGVTDTQYF.

The chain combines TRBV5-1 with TRBJ2-1; TCRdb indicates TRBD2, and absent DNA this call remains unverified. The CDR3 is 16 residues long. Germline CDR1 and CDR2: SGHRS and YFSETQ. The CDR3 is CASSPLAPSSYNEQFF.

This chain uses TRBV6-2 or TRBV6-3 with TRBJ2-1; TCRdb indicates TRBD2, and absent DNA this call remains unverified. The V gene's germline CDR1 is MNHEY and CDR2 SVGEGT. This CDR3 is 13 amino acids long. CDR3 amino acids: CASREGPLGEQFF.